The 5 T cell receptor beta chains reported below all come from one sample, sequenced in a study of blood T cell repertoires in COVID-19. The table came from immunoSEQ multiplex PCR; TCRdb's copy has only in-frame clones and leaves some out. The table shows 390,000 or so clones, with nearly 90% occurring only once. The specimen sequenced was peripheral blood. The receptor set was obtained from a man aged 18 to 35 with active or convalescent COVID-19.

The genes are TRBV5-5 and TRBJ1-1; 7 nucleotides match TRBD1. The CDR3 has 13 residues. With 7 bases clipped from V and 0 bases from J, the junction kept 3 bases outside the gene matches. Germline CDR1 is SGHKS and CDR2 is YYEKEE (reference sequence). CDR3 in DNA: TGTGCCAGCGGAGGACAGGTGAACACTGAAGCTTTCTTT. This encodes CASGGQVNTEAFF.

This chain links TRBV9 with TRBJ1-6; D is ambiguous. Trimming cost V 0 bases and J 8 bases, with 9 bases left between them. The V gene's germline CDR1 is SGDLS and CDR2 YYNGEE. The CDR3 spans 14 residues. CDR3 amino acids: CASSVEAGYSPLHF. The CDR3 DNA sequence: TGTGCCAGCAGCGTAGAGGCGGGTTATTCACCCCTCCACTTT.

This clone was recorded only once. This chain links TRBV6-2 or TRBV6-3 with TRBJ1-4; no clear D. Trimming stripped 2 bases from V and 3 bases from J, with 10 bases between. Germline V CDR1 and CDR2: MNHEY, SVGEGT. The CDR3 spans 15 residues. The CDR3 spells CASSYPQAANEKLFF. The CDR3 DNA reads as TGTGCCAGCAGTTACCCCCAAGCGGCTAATGAAAAACTGTTTTTT.

For the CDR3, the DNA is TGTGCCAGCACCAAACAGGGACTCCAAGAGACCCAGTACTTC. This sequence encodes CASTKQGLQETQYF. This chain links TRBV7-9 with TRBJ2-5; D is tentatively TRBD1 or TRBD2 (6 bases each). This CDR3 region has 14 residues. CDR1 is SEHNR and CDR2 is FQNEAQ in the germline V gene (reference sequence). Trimming removed 7 bases at V and 1 base at J, with 13 bases between.

V and J are TRBV2 and TRBJ2-7; TRBD1 agrees at 7 bases. The germline V gene has CDR1 SNHLY and CDR2 FYNNEI. Trimming took 6 bases from V and 5 from J; bases not matched to a gene: 13. The CDR3 has 15 residues. Here the CDR3 DNA reads TGTGCCAGCAGACGGAAGACCGGGACAGCCAACGAGCAGTACTTC. It encodes CASRRKTGTANEQYF.